This T cell receptor beta chain was captured by sequencing in a study of blood T cell repertoires in COVID-19. Across the study: From the United States, Italy and Spain came samples of acute and convalescent COVID-19. Sample material is recorded as cDNA or gDNA derived from T cells, B-cell-depleted T cells, or PBMCs.

Original handling: By means of reference gene primer amplification, nucleated cell counts were estimated. Method: immunoSEQ multiplex PCR; TCRdb's copy keeps in-frame clones and lacks some. The D gene and trimming were derived from the DNA, and the V and J assignments and clone size from that table. The data show some 190,000 clones, roughly 81% seen once. Seattle participants joined during active infection and were tracked over time. The CDR3 is 16 amino acids. This clonotype originated in a woman aged 40 to 50 with COVID-19, enrolled during active disease. V is TRBV21-1 and J is TRBJ2-7; TRBD2 is the table's D call, not checked against the DNA. TRBV21-1 constitutes a pseudogene. The sequencing input was peripheral blood. The DNA for the CDR3 is TGTGCCAGCAGCAAAAAAAAGGCGGCTAGCTCCTACGAGCAGTACTTC. This encodes CASSKKKAASSYEQYF.